A single sample is the source of the 20 T cell receptor beta chains below, sequenced in a study of OX40 agonist ivuxolimab in advanced cancers. Assay: immunoSEQ multiplex PCR; the TCRdb copy retains only in-frame clones and omits some. The sample carries 20,000 to 30,000 clones, just under 75% recorded once. The sequenced sample was CD4+ or CD8+ T cells sorted from blood, obtained in a trial of the OX40 agonist ivuxolimab. All receptors derive from an adult with an advanced solid tumor such as melanoma, head and neck, liver or kidney cancer.

This clone has only a few counts. The chain employs TRBV28 and TRBJ1-6; D gene ambiguous. This CDR3 spans 14 amino acids. Germline V gives CDR1 MDHEN, CDR2 SYDVKM. Deletions cut 3 bases from V and 5 bases from J, with 8 bases between. The CDR3 spells CASSLAVNNSPLHF. Written as DNA, the CDR3 is TGTGCCAGCAGTTTGGCCGTAAATAATTCACCCCTCCACTTT.

V and J are TRBV5-4 and TRBJ2-5; no clear D gene. Deletions cut 2 bases from V and 2 bases from J, with 10 bases between. The CDR3 sequence is 14 residues long. CDR1 SGHNT and CDR2 YYREEE come from the germline V gene (reference sequence). CDR3 protein: CASSFYGSQETQYF. DNA of the CDR3: TGTGCCAGCAGCTTTTATGGTTCGCAAGAGACCCAGTACTTC.

The rearrangement uses TRBV28 and TRBJ1-5, with D possibly matching TRBD1 (6 bases). Trimming removed 6 bases from V and 7 bases from J, with 13 bases in between. CDR1 is MDHEN and CDR2 is SYDVKM in the germline V gene. CDR3 length: 13 amino acids. This CDR3 is CASRSGVGQPQHF. Here the CDR3 DNA reads TGTGCCAGCAGATCAGGGGTGGGACAGCCCCAGCATTTT.

V gene TRBV7-8 combines with J gene TRBJ2-7; D remains ambiguous. V lost 3 bases to trimming and J lost 2 bases, with 14 bases between them. The CDR3 covers 15 residues. The germline gives CDR1 SGHVS, CDR2 FQNEAQ. In DNA, the CDR3 is TGTGCCAGCAGCTTGGGTTCTGGATATGCCTACGAGCAGTACTTC. Translating it yields CASSLGSGYAYEQYF.

Many counts were recorded for this clone. J is TRBJ2-2 and V is TRBV30; D is ambiguous. CDR1 is GTSNPN and CDR2 is SVGIG in the germline V gene (reference sequence). The CDR3 covers 13 residues. The germline V and J ends were trimmed by 2 bases and 6 bases, with 10 bases remaining between them. CDR3 loop: CAWSLSRAGELFF. The CDR3 coding sequence is TGTGCCTGGAGTCTTTCTCGAGCCGGGGAGCTGTTTTTT.

The CDR3 protein is CASSLGPARQGSSYEQYF. The CDR3 coding sequence is TGTGCCAGCAGCTTAGGGCCCGCAAGACAGGGGAGCTCCTACGAGCAGTACTTC. The chain couples TRBV11-3 to TRBJ2-7, with 8 positions matching TRBD1. The J segment lost 0 bases and the V segment lost 1 base, leaving 11 bases of the junction unmatched. This CDR3 comprises 18 residues. Germline assignment: CDR1 SGHNT and CDR2 YENEEA.

The chain is built from TRBV2 and TRBJ1-3; possible D gene TRBD1, 5 bases. The CDR3 loop spans 14 amino acids. The V end was cut by 2 bases, the J end by 2 bases, with 7 bases between. Per the germline V gene, CDR1 is SNHLY and CDR2 is FYNNEI. The CDR3 is CASSELGAGNTIYF. DNA of the CDR3: TGTGCCAGCAGTGAATTAGGGGCTGGAAACACCATATATTTT.

This sequence joins TRBV10-3 and TRBJ2-6; D possibly corresponds to TRBD2 (7 bases). V lost 0 bases and J 1 base, leaving 13 bases between the germline ends. This CDR3 spans 18 amino acids. Germline V gene data show CDR1 as ENHRY and CDR2 as SYGVKD. CDR3 DNA: TGTGCCATCAGTGAGTCAAGGGGAGGGGGTTCTGGGGCCAACGTCCTGACTTTC. Translated, it gives CAISESRGGGSGANVLTF.

The chain combines TRBV9 with TRBJ2-5; the D call may be TRBD1 or TRBD2 (5 bases each). Trimming removed 3 bases at V and 7 bases at J, with 19 bases between. The CDR3 runs to 15 residues. Germline V CDR1 and CDR2: SGDLS, YYNGEE. The CDR3 DNA reads as TGTGCCAGCAGCGAAGGGACGGCCAGCCGAGGGACCCAGTACTTC. The encoded protein is CASSEGTASRGTQYF.

The genes are TRBV6-1 and TRBJ1-3; tentative D call: TRBD1 (6 bases). Deletions cut 3 bases from V and 0 bases from J, with 12 bases between. This CDR3 is built from 16 residues. Germline values: CDR1 MNHNS, CDR2 SASEGT. The CDR3 reads CASSDLQGHSGNTIYF. The CDR3 DNA follows: TGTGCCAGCAGTGACCTTCAGGGGCACTCTGGAAACACCATATATTTT.

J is TRBJ2-2 and V is TRBV15; 7 nucleotides match TRBD1. This CDR3 comprises 14 residues. CDR1 and CDR2 from the germline V gene are LNHNV and YYDKDF (reference sequence). J lost 3 bases, V lost 3 bases, and 1 base had no gene match. The CDR3 here is CATSSQGDTGELFF. The CDR3 nucleotides are TGTGCCACCAGCAGTCAGGGGGACACCGGGGAGCTGTTTTTT.

This rearrangement joins TRBV6-6 to TRBJ1-5; D is undetermined. The CDR3 is 15 amino acids. V lost 4 bases, J lost 5 bases, and 15 bases lay in between. CDR1 is MNHNY, CDR2 SVGAGI, per germline (reference sequence). CDR3 protein: CASSSPGDLDQPQHF. Written as DNA, the CDR3 is TGTGCCAGCAGTTCCCCTGGGGATTTGGATCAGCCCCAGCATTTT.

This clone is deemed medium-sized (0.01 to 0.1%). The DNA of the CDR3 is TGTGCCAGCAGCTTGCAGTCCTACGAGCAGTACTTC. This codes for CASSLQSYEQYF. The chain carries TRBV7-9 and TRBJ2-7; D remains ambiguous. Germline V gene lookup returns CDR1 SEHNR and CDR2 FQNEAQ (reference sequence). The CDR3 consists of 12 residues. With 3 bases removed from V and 1 base from J, the gap between germline ends came to 4 bases.

The chain is built from TRBV19 and TRBJ2-7, with D possibly being TRBD1 or TRBD2 (5 bases each). CDR1 and CDR2 (germline): LNHDA, SQIVND (reference sequence). V lost 4 bases and J 6 bases, leaving 16 bases between the germline ends. CDR3 length: 14 amino acids. The CDR3 DNA is TGTGCCAGTAGTAGGGGCAGGGAGCTCCCCGAGCAGTACTTC. Translated, it gives CASSRGRELPEQYF. The full variable domain, its missing parts supplied by reference TRBV19 and TRBJ2-7, is DGGITQSPKYLFRKEGQNVTLSCEQNLNHDAMYWYRQDPGQGLRLIYYSQIVNDFQKGDIAEGYSVSREKKESFPLTVTSAQKNPTAFYLCASSRGRELPEQYFGPGTRLTVT.

The gene calls are TRBV5-6 and TRBJ1-4; 8 bases agree with TRBD1. CDR1 is SGHDT, CDR2 YYEEEE, per germline. The CDR3 length is 15 residues. V gave up 3 bases and J gave up 8 bases; unmatched junction bases: 9. The CDR3 here is CASSSTGTGKEKLFF. The DNA of the CDR3 is TGTGCCAGCAGCTCAACCGGGACAGGAAAGGAAAAACTGTTTTTT.

The chain joins TRBV7-6 to TRBJ2-3; D may be TRBD2 (6 bases). Germline CDR1 and CDR2: SGHVS and FNYEAQ. Trimming removed 3 bases at V and 2 bases at J, with 9 bases between. The length of the CDR3 is 14 residues. The CDR3 nucleotides are TGTGCCAGCAGCTTGAGGAGGGTCACAGATACGCAGTATTTT. It encodes CASSLRRVTDTQYF.

The gene calls are TRBV6-6 and TRBJ2-2, with D uncertain. The CDR3 sequence is 13 residues long. Trimming removed 8 bases at V and 0 bases at J, with 7 bases between. The germline V gene has CDR1 MNHNY and CDR2 SVGAGI (reference sequence). The chain's CDR3 is CASRHANTGELFF. The DNA of the CDR3 is TGTGCCAGCCGGCACGCGAACACCGGGGAGCTGTTTTTT.

This clone was seen just once. V usage is TRBV6-5 and J usage is TRBJ2-2; 9 bases map to TRBD1. The CDR3 contains 15 residues. The germline gives CDR1 MNHEY, CDR2 SVGAGI. The V and J ends lost 3 bases and 4 bases, in that order; junction bases with no gene match: 3. CDR3 protein: CASSYGTGITGELFF. CDR3 in DNA: TGTGCCAGCAGTTATGGGACAGGGATCACCGGGGAGCTGTTTTTT.

This clone was picked up a small number of times. V usage is TRBV12-2 and J usage is TRBJ2-4. TRBV12-2 is a recognized pseudogene. The CDR3 extends over 15 amino acids. This CDR3 is CASRLDSQAKNIQYF. Written as DNA, the CDR3 is TGTGCAAGTCGCTTGGATTCCCAAGCCAAAAACATTCAGTACTTC.

V usage is TRBV9 and J usage is TRBJ2-7; D gene ambiguous. Germline CDR1 and CDR2: SGDLS and YYNGEE. V was cut by 4 bases and J by 1 base, with 9 bases left in between. The CDR3 extends over 13 amino acids. CDR3 coding DNA: TGTGCCAGCAGCCCCGGCGATTCCTACGAGCAGTACTTC. This gives the protein CASSPGDSYEQYF. Together with reference TRBV9 and TRBJ2-7, the CDR3 gives the full variable domain: DSGVTQTPKHLITATGQRVTLRCSPRSGDLSVYWYQQSLDQGLQFLIQYYNGEERAKGNILERFSAQQFPDLHSELNLSSLELGDSALYFCASSPGDSYEQYFGPGTRLTVT.